The 23 T cell receptor beta chains presented below share a single source sample, sequenced in a study of T cell responses to AZD1222 COVID-19 vaccine. Repertoires were generated with immunoSEQ multiplex PCR, while TCRdb's copy carries only in-frame clones and drops some. The table lists approximately 100,000 clones, roughly 84% of them singletons, with 16% in the top ten. The sequencing here drew on peripheral blood, taken on day 0 of AZD1222 vaccination. These receptors originate from an adult in good health.

The gene calls are TRBV5-1 and TRBJ1-3; D is unclear. This CDR3 comprises 16 residues. Trimming took off 1 base at V and 0 bases at J, with 11 bases between the two ends. The V gene's germline CDR1 is SGHRS and CDR2 YFSETQ. Here the CDR3 reads CASSLYGESSGNTIYF. CDR3 in DNA: TGCGCCAGCAGCTTGTACGGGGAAAGCTCTGGAAACACCATATATTTT.

The rearrangement uses TRBV5-1 and TRBJ1-6; D gene unclear. V shed 4 bases and J shed 9 bases, with 20 bases lying between them. Germline V gene data show CDR1 as SGHRS and CDR2 as YFSETQ. The CDR3 runs 16 residues. The DNA for the CDR3 is TGCGCCAGCAGCCCTGTTGGGGATCTCTCTAGTTCACCCCTCCACTTT. Its translation is CASSPVGDLSSSPLHF.

The chain carries TRBV5-1 and TRBJ2-3; a weak D match, TRBD1 (5 bases). V lost 3 bases to trimming and J lost 1 base, with 9 bases between them. The germline V gene has CDR1 SGHRS and CDR2 YFSETQ. The CDR3 consists of 14 residues. The CDR3 loop reads CASSSLGGTDTQYF. CDR3 coding DNA: TGCGCCAGCAGCTCCCTAGGGGGCACAGATACGCAGTATTTT.

The chain is built from TRBV6-5 and TRBJ1-5, with a tentative D call TRBD1 (5 bases). V gave up 2 bases and J gave up 0 bases, with 8 bases separating them. The germline V gene encodes CDR1 MNHEY and CDR2 SVGAGI. The CDR3 contains 15 residues. CDR3: CASSYKGFSNQPQHF. The CDR3 nucleotides are TGTGCCAGCAGTTACAAGGGGTTTAGCAATCAGCCCCAGCATTTT.

The CDR3 nucleotides are TGTGCCGCGGGGCAGGGGGTGGACACTGAAGCTTTCTTT. Translated: CAAGQGVDTEAFF. The chain has TRBV10-3 and TRBJ1-1; 7 bases map to TRBD1. CDR3 length: 13 residues. The trim removed 11 bases at V and 3 bases at J, leaving 9 bases unmatched. Germline assignment: CDR1 ENHRY and CDR2 SYGVKD.

This clone showed up just a few times. The V gene is TRBV21-1, the J gene TRBJ1-1. TRBV21-1 is a pseudogene segment. The CDR3 totals 13 residues. CDR3 in amino acids: CASSKEVGTEAFF. In DNA form, the CDR3 reads TGTGCCAGCAGCAAAGAGGTGGGCACTGAAGCTTTCTTT.

This chain uses TRBV6-5 with TRBJ1-2; 10 positions agree with TRBD1. This CDR3 comprises 13 residues. The V segment lost 8 bases and the J segment 2 bases; nucleotides outside the gene matches: 2. Germline V gene sequence: CDR1 MNHEY, CDR2 SVGAGI. As DNA, the CDR3 is TGTGCCAGCCTGGACAGGGGGAACTATGGCTACACCTTC. Protein product: CASLDRGNYGYTF.

The genes are TRBV13 and TRBJ1-1; 8 bases match TRBD1. From germline, CDR1 is PRHDT and CDR2 FYEKMQ (reference sequence). The ends lost 4 bases at V and 1 base at J; junction bases unmatched: 5. The CDR3 is made up of 15 amino acids. The CDR3 reads CASSSRTGQNTEAFF. CDR3 in DNA: TGTGCCAGCAGCTCAAGGACAGGGCAGAACACTGAAGCTTTCTTT.

In this sample, this clone turned up a few times. The chain employs TRBV6-5 and TRBJ1-2; 9 bases fit TRBD1. Germline values: CDR1 MNHEY, CDR2 SVGAGI. This CDR3 region has 14 residues. Trimming cost V 0 bases and J 6 bases; bases outside gene matches: 2. The CDR3 bases are TGTGCCAGCAGTTACTCGAGGACAGGGGATGGCTACACCTTC. It specifies CASSYSRTGDGYTF.

V and J are TRBV5-1 and TRBJ2-7, with TRBD2 matching over 11 bases. V was clipped by 0 bases and J by 1 base; unmatched bases: 3. CDR1 and CDR2 from the germline V gene are SGHRS and YFSETQ. The CDR3 runs 16 residues. The chain's CDR3 is CASSLDLAGGSYEQYF. CDR3 nucleotide sequence: TGCGCCAGCAGCTTGGACCTAGCGGGAGGATCCTACGAGCAGTACTTC.

This clone was picked up one time. At one boundary the junction diverges from the germline segment, which might be a read error. V and J are TRBV2 and TRBJ2-7; 8 bases line up with TRBD1. Germline CDR1 is SNHLY and CDR2 is FYNNEI. This CDR3 comprises 13 residues. CDR3 protein: CASRGQVSCEQYF. The CDR3 DNA follows: TGTGCCAGCAGGGGACAGGTATCCTGCGAGCAGTACTTC.

The DNA for the CDR3 is TGCGCCAGCAGCCAAGGCTGGTATAGCGTTAACTATGGCTACACCTTC. Encoded protein: CASSQGWYSVNYGYTF. This chain joins TRBV4-1 and TRBJ1-2; D ambiguous. The CDR3 spans 16 residues. Germline lookup yields CDR1 MGHRA and CDR2 YSYEKL. V was clipped by 1 base and J by 1 base, with 13 bases between them.

The rearrangement joins TRBV19 to TRBJ2-7, with 8 bases identical to TRBD1. The CDR3 runs 14 residues. Germline assignment: CDR1 LNHDA and CDR2 SQIVND (reference sequence). Trimming removed 6 bases from V and 3 bases from J; junction bases left unmatched: 7. The CDR3 is CASSPGTGFYEQYF. DNA for the CDR3: TGTGCCAGTAGCCCCGGGACAGGATTCTACGAGCAGTACTTC.

The V call is TRBV7-8, the J call TRBJ1-2; 9 bases match TRBD1. Per germline, CDR1 SGHVS and CDR2 FQNEAQ. The CDR3 consists of 14 residues. The ends lost 5 bases at V and 4 bases at J; junction bases unmatched: 5. The CDR3 DNA sequence: TGTGCCAGCAGCGCCCGGGACAGGGTCTATGGCTACACCTTC. Residues: CASSARDRVYGYTF.

The chain is built from TRBV19 and TRBJ2-2, with 9 positions matching TRBD1. With V trimmed by 4 bases and J by 0 bases, 3 bases remained unmatched. Germline assignment: CDR1 LNHDA and CDR2 SQIVND (reference sequence). This CDR3 region has 16 residues. The CDR3 DNA is TGTGCCAGTAGTACAGGGGACAGGGCGAACACCGGGGAGCTGTTTTTT. Translated, it gives CASSTGDRANTGELFF.

This chain connects TRBV5-1 to TRBJ1-3, with TRBD1 identical over 9 bases. CDR3 length: 16 amino acids. The germline V gene has CDR1 SGHRS and CDR2 YFSETQ. J gave up 4 bases and V 0 bases, and 5 bases lay outside the gene matches. The CDR3 reads CASSLVRTGDGNTIYF. The CDR3 DNA sequence: TGCGCCAGCAGCTTGGTCCGGACAGGGGACGGAAACACCATATATTTT.

This clone was picked up one time. The DNA of the CDR3 is TGTGCCAGCAGCTTGGGCGAACCCGGGGAGCTGTTTTTT. Amino acids: CASSLGEPGELFF. The rearrangement uses TRBV5-4 and TRBJ2-2; D call uncertain. The germline gives CDR1 SGHNT, CDR2 YYREEE (reference sequence). The CDR3 extends over 13 amino acids. Trimming removed 0 bases from V and 6 bases from J, with 6 bases in between.

This sequence joins TRBV28 and TRBJ1-5; TRBD1 aligns across 7 bases. Germline V gives CDR1 MDHEN, CDR2 SYDVKM. The CDR3 spans 13 residues. J was trimmed by 7 bases and V by 4 bases; bases with no gene match: 4. The CDR3 DNA reads as TGTGCCAGCAGTTCAGGGGGAACACAGCCCCAGCATTTT. It encodes CASSSGGTQPQHF.

The chain has TRBV3-1 (or the pseudogene TRBV3-2) and TRBJ1-5; D gene uncertain. With 4 bases removed from V and 3 bases from J, the gap between germline ends came to 10 bases. CDR3 length: 14 residues. Germline assignment: CDR1 LGHDT and CDR2 YNNKEL (reference sequence). CDR3 region: CASSLPGLNQPQHF. DNA for the CDR3: TGTGCCAGCAGCCTCCCAGGCCTCAATCAGCCCCAGCATTTT.

The chain combines TRBV11-3 with TRBJ2-7; TRBD2 aligns across 8 bases. Germline values: CDR1 SGHNT, CDR2 YENEEA. V shed 4 bases and J 1 base; nucleotides not matched to a gene: 3. The CDR3 is 14 residues long. The CDR3 DNA sequence: TGTGCCAGCAGCTCCTCTAGCGGGTCCTACGAGCAGTACTTC. It codes for CASSSSSGSYEQYF.

The chain uses TRBV7-2 and TRBJ1-1; unclear D gene. The CDR3 loop spans 14 amino acids. The V and J ends lost 1 base and 2 bases respectively, with 8 bases between them. CDR1 is SGHTA, CDR2 FQGNSA, per germline. In nucleotides, the CDR3 is TGTGCCAGCAGCTTAGGGAAAATCAACACTGAAGCTTTCTTT. Its translation is CASSLGKINTEAFF.

This chain links TRBV7-9 with TRBJ1-5; possibly TRBD1 for D (5 bases). CDR3 length: 11 residues. Germline V gene sequence: CDR1 SEHNR, CDR2 FQNEAQ (reference sequence). Trimming took 6 bases from V and 11 from J, leaving 11 bases between them. DNA for the CDR3: TGTGCCAGCAGTCTTCAGGGATCCCAGCATTTT. Its translation: CASSLQGSQHF. Full variable domain (outside the CDR3, taken from reference TRBV7-9 and TRBJ1-5): DTGVSQNPRHKITKRGQNVTFRCDPISEHNRLYWYRQTLGQGPEFLTYFQNEAQLEKSRLLSDRFSAERPKGSFSTLEIQRTEQGDSAMYLCASSLQGSQHFGDGTRLSIL.

The chain is built from TRBV19 and TRBJ1-1; possible D gene TRBD1, 6 bases. Germline CDR1 LNHDA, CDR2 SQIVND (reference sequence). This CDR3 is built from 14 residues. The V end was cut by 6 bases, the J end by 0 bases, with 11 bases between. The CDR3 DNA sequence: TGTGCCAGTAGGCGCAGGGACATGAACACTGAAGCTTTCTTT. It specifies CASRRRDMNTEAFF.